One sample yielded the 26 T cell receptor beta chains listed below, sequenced in a study of blood T cell repertoires in COVID-19. Assay used: immunoSEQ multiplex PCR; TCRdb lists only in-frame clones, some missing. The sample contains approximately 320,000 clones, roughly 89% of which appear only once. The sequencing sample was made of PBMCs or T cells enriched from blood (not recorded which). These receptors all come from a woman aged 18-29 years who had recovered from COVID-19.

The chain employs TRBV27 and TRBJ1-5; 10 nucleotides agree with TRBD1. This CDR3 has 14 residues. Per germline, CDR1 MNHEY and CDR2 SMNVEV (reference sequence). Losses at the gene ends were 3 bases for V and 6 bases for J; bases not matched to a gene: 2. CDR3: CASSLGDRGQPQHF. CDR3 DNA: TGTGCCAGCAGTTTGGGGGACAGGGGTCAGCCCCAGCATTTT.

This chain links TRBV18 with TRBJ2-3, with D tentatively TRBD2 (5 bases). V was clipped by 3 bases and J by 5 bases, with 9 bases between them. CDR3 size: 13 residues. Germline loops: CDR1 KGHSH, CDR2 LQKENI. CDR3 in DNA: TGTGCCAGCTCACCCGACTACCAAGATACGCAGTATTTT. The encoded protein is CASSPDYQDTQYF. The full variable domain, its missing parts supplied by reference TRBV18 and TRBJ2-3, is NAGVMQNPRHLVRRRGQEARLRCSPMKGHSHVYWYRQLPEEGLKFMVYLQKENIIDESGMPKERFSAEFPKEGPSILRIQQVVRGDSAAYFCASSPDYQDTQYFGPGTRLTVL.

This clone was found once. The V call is TRBV28, the J call TRBJ1-1; 8 bases align to TRBD1. This CDR3 has 18 residues. The germline V gene encodes CDR1 MDHEN and CDR2 SYDVKM. The V gene end was trimmed by 5 bases and the J gene end by 0 bases; junction bases not matched to a gene: 14. DNA for the CDR3: TGTGCCAGCAGTCTTCGGACAGGGCAGGGTCCCTTGAACACTGAAGCTTTCTTT. This codes for CASSLRTGQGPLNTEAFF. Combining the CDR3 with reference TRBV28 and TRBJ1-1 gives the whole variable domain DVKVTQSSRYLVKRTGEKVFLECVQDMDHENMFWYRQDPGLGLRLIYFSYDVKMKEKGDIPEGYSVSREKKERFSLILESASTNQTSMYLCASSLRTGQGPLNTEAFFGQGTRLTVV.

Here the CDR3 DNA reads TGTGCCAGCGAAGTTCCCGGGGGTGGCACAGATACGCAGTATTTT. It codes for CASEVPGGGTDTQYF. This sequence joins TRBV12-1 and TRBJ2-3; the table's D call, TRBD2, was not checked against the DNA. TRBV12-1 is flagged as a pseudogene. The CDR3 extends over 15 amino acids.

The chain joins TRBV18 to TRBJ2-6, with 11 bases aligning to TRBD1. The CDR3 is 18 amino acids. V dropped 3 bases and J dropped 0; count of bases not matched to a gene: 4. Germline V gene lookup returns CDR1 KGHSH and CDR2 LQKENI. The CDR3 DNA reads TGTGCCAGCTCACCGCGGACAGGGGGCGGCTCTGGGGCCAACGTCCTGACTTTC. This gives the protein CASSPRTGGGSGANVLTF.

The count of this clone is one. The chain uses TRBV27 and TRBJ1-5; TRBD1 is a possible D gene (5 bases). Germline assignment: CDR1 MNHEY and CDR2 SMNVEV (reference sequence). The CDR3 is 14 residues long. Deletions cut 6 bases from V and 4 bases from J, with 13 bases between. CDR3 sequence (DNA): TGTGCCAGCAGGGGGGGATGGGGGAATCAGCCCCAGCATTTT. This gives the protein CASRGGWGNQPQHF.

This clone has a single count. The chain carries TRBV5-1 and TRBJ1-6; 8 positions agree with TRBD1. The trim removed 4 bases at V and 9 bases at J, leaving 9 bases unmatched. Germline V gene sequence: CDR1 SGHRS, CDR2 YFSETQ. This CDR3 contains 15 residues. This CDR3 reads CASSPRTGLGSPLHF. The CDR3 region has the DNA TGCGCCAGCAGCCCAAGGACAGGGCTGGGTTCACCCCTCCACTTT.

This chain links TRBV10-2 with TRBJ2-7; D may be TRBD1 (6 bases). Germline V CDR1 and CDR2: WSHSY, SAAADI. Trimming removed 3 bases from V and 1 base from J, with 16 bases in between. This CDR3 contains 16 residues. CDR3 DNA: TGCGCCAGCAGTGACCCAATCACAGGGTTTTCCTACGAGCAGTACTTC. This sequence encodes CASSDPITGFSYEQYF.

This chain connects TRBV11-3 to TRBJ1-4; TRBD1 agrees at 9 bases. The V segment lost 6 bases and the J segment 5 bases; nucleotides outside the gene matches: 4. The CDR3 is 14 amino acids. In germline, CDR1 is SGHNT, CDR2 YENEEA. In DNA, the CDR3 is TGTGCCAGCAGTCCCGGGACAGGGAATGAAAAACTGTTTTTT. Encoded protein: CASSPGTGNEKLFF.

The chain couples TRBV15 to TRBJ2-5, with 9 bases identical to TRBD2. CDR3 length equals 16 residues. CDR1 and CDR2 (germline): LNHNV, YYDKDF (reference sequence). V lost 6 bases, J lost 2 bases, and 10 bases stayed unmatched. In DNA, the CDR3 is TGTGCCACCAGGCCGACTAGCGGAACCAAGCAAGAGACCCAGTACTTC. Residues: CATRPTSGTKQETQYF.

The chain carries TRBV14 and TRBJ1-2; 9 bases line up with TRBD1. Per the germline V gene, CDR1 is SGHDN and CDR2 is FVKESK. The CDR3 is made up of 15 amino acids. The ends lost 4 bases at V and 4 bases at J; junction bases unmatched: 7. In DNA form, the CDR3 reads TGTGCCAGCAGCCCCCTGACAGGGGGAATCTATGGCTACACCTTC. This sequence encodes CASSPLTGGIYGYTF.

V usage is TRBV2 and J usage is TRBJ2-7, with D possibly being TRBD1 (7 bases). The V gene's germline CDR1 is SNHLY and CDR2 FYNNEI. This CDR3 comprises 13 residues. The V and J ends lost 11 bases and 0 bases respectively, with 14 bases between them. The CDR3 sequence is CASRGDSSYEQYF. The CDR3 nucleotides are TGTGCCTCCAGGGGGGATAGCTCCTACGAGCAGTACTTC.

V is TRBV5-4 and J is TRBJ2-3; the D gene is possibly TRBD2 (6 bases). The CDR3 contains 16 residues. Deletions cut 5 bases from V and 1 base from J, with 17 bases between. Per the germline V gene, CDR1 is SGHNT and CDR2 is YYREEE (reference sequence). Here the CDR3 reads CASRPDYLIRTDTQYF. For the CDR3, the DNA is TGTGCCAGCAGGCCGGACTACCTGATCCGCACAGATACGCAGTATTTT.

The V call is TRBV19, the J call TRBJ1-4, with a possible D match to TRBD1 (5 bases). Looked up from germline, CDR1 is LNHDA and CDR2 is SQIVND (reference sequence). The CDR3 contains 14 residues. The V gene lost 8 bases and the J gene lost 4 bases, with 14 bases spanning the gap. CDR3 in amino acids: CASSRQIINEKLFF. The CDR3 DNA reads as TGTGCCAGTTCGCGACAGATCATTAATGAAAAACTGTTTTTT.

The chain combines TRBV30 with TRBJ2-5, with 9 bases matching TRBD2. After removal of 0 bases from V and 4 bases from J, the junction contained 3 bases not matched to a gene. CDR1 is GTSNPN, CDR2 SVGIG, per germline (reference sequence). The CDR3 has 14 residues. The CDR3 protein is CAWSVGLARETQYF. The CDR3 bases are TGTGCCTGGAGTGTCGGACTAGCGCGAGAGACCCAGTACTTC.

The chain recombines TRBV7-7 with TRBJ2-5, with 10 bases lining up with TRBD1. V lost 2 bases to trimming and J lost 3 bases; unmatched junction nucleotides: 3. The germline gives CDR1 SSHAT, CDR2 FNYEAQ (reference sequence). This CDR3 has 15 residues. This chain's CDR3 is CASSLRGTGEETQYF. The CDR3 nucleotides are TGTGCCAGCAGCTTACGCGGGACAGGGGAAGAGACCCAGTACTTC.

The chain links TRBV7-2 to TRBJ2-2; a possible D gene is TRBD2 (6 bases). From germline, CDR1 is SGHTA and CDR2 FQGNSA. V lost 2 bases to trimming and J lost 6 bases, with 16 bases between them. The CDR3 spans 16 residues. The CDR3 DNA reads TGTGCCAGCAGCTTACACGGGGGTATTCGCGCCGGGGAGCTGTTTTTT. It translates to CASSLHGGIRAGELFF.

The chain carries TRBV7-3 and TRBJ2-3, with TRBD2 matching 9 bases. V was clipped by 3 bases and J by 5 bases; unmatched bases: 9. The CDR3 sequence is 16 residues long. Germline V gene lookup returns CDR1 SGHTA and CDR2 FQGTGA. The CDR3 coding sequence is TGTGCCAGCAGCTTTGGAGAGCGGGGGGTTGTAGATACGCAGTATTTT. Protein: CASSFGERGVVDTQYF. Using reference TRBV7-3 and TRBJ2-3 for the parts outside the CDR3, the full variable domain is GAGVSQTPSNKVTEKGKYVELRCDPISGHTALYWYRQSLGQGPEFLIYFQGTGAADDSGLPNDRFFAVRPEGSVSTLKIQRTERGDSAVYLCASSFGERGVVDTQYFGPGTRLTVL.

The chain couples TRBV18 to TRBJ2-1, with TRBD2 matching 9 bases. From germline, CDR1 is KGHSH and CDR2 LQKENI. The trim removed 2 bases at V and 1 base at J, leaving 6 bases unmatched. The CDR3 runs 17 residues. In DNA form, the CDR3 reads TGTGCCAGCTCACCAGGGCTAGCGGGACAGTCCTACAATGAGCAGTTCTTC. Protein product: CASSPGLAGQSYNEQFF.

This clone was seen only once. The V gene is TRBV20-1, the J gene TRBJ1-3; unclear D gene. Germline-derived CDR1 and CDR2 are DFQATT and SNEGSKA (reference sequence). The CDR3 is made up of 14 amino acids. V was pared by 3 bases and J by 0 bases, with 9 bases between. The CDR3 region is CSASGPSSGNTIYF. Written as DNA, the CDR3 is TGCAGTGCTAGTGGTCCCAGCTCTGGAAACACCATATATTTT.

This chain uses TRBV19 with TRBJ1-1; 8 bases align to TRBD1. Germline V CDR1 and CDR2: LNHDA, SQIVND (reference sequence). The J segment lost 1 base and the V segment lost 5 bases, leaving 6 bases of the junction unmatched. The CDR3 covers 15 residues. The DNA of the CDR3 is TGTGCCAGTAGTTGGCAGGGGGCCTGGAACACTGAAGCTTTCTTT. Translating it yields CASSWQGAWNTEAFF.

J is TRBJ1-1 and V is TRBV27; perhaps TRBD1 as D (5 bases). The germline V and J ends were trimmed by 3 bases and 7 bases, with 12 bases remaining between them. Germline V gene sequence: CDR1 MNHEY, CDR2 SMNVEV (reference sequence). CDR3 size: 13 residues. The DNA of the CDR3 is TGTGCCAGCAGTTTGTCTCAGGGAAGTGAAGCTTTCTTT. As protein: CASSLSQGSEAFF.

The V gene is TRBV27, the J gene TRBJ2-1; 7 bases map to TRBD2. The ends lost 6 bases at V and 7 bases at J; junction bases unmatched: 6. The CDR3 spans 13 residues. CDR1 and CDR2 (germline): MNHEY, SMNVEV (reference sequence). The CDR3 region is CASSPPGGNEQFF. CDR3 nucleotides: TGTGCCAGCAGCCCGCCCGGGGGGAATGAGCAGTTCTTC.

The CDR3 DNA sequence: TGTGCCAGCAGCCATCAACCGGGACAGGGGACAGATACGCAGTATTTT. It encodes CASSHQPGQGTDTQYF. V is TRBV7-9 and J is TRBJ2-3; 10 nucleotides agree with TRBD1. The CDR3 is 16 residues long. Trimming removed 5 bases from V and 3 bases from J; junction bases left unmatched: 8. CDR1 is SEHNR and CDR2 is FQNEAQ in the germline V gene (reference sequence). Complete variable domain (other parts from reference TRBV7-9 and TRBJ2-3): DTGVSQNPRHKITKRGQNVTFRCDPISEHNRLYWYRQTLGQGPEFLTYFQNEAQLEKSRLLSDRFSAERPKGSFSTLEIQRTEQGDSAMYLCASSHQPGQGTDTQYFGPGTRLTVL.

The genes are TRBV6-5 and TRBJ2-7; TRBD1 agrees at 8 bases. Germline V CDR1 and CDR2: MNHEY, SVGAGI. V shed 6 bases and J 7 bases; nucleotides not matched to a gene: 8. The CDR3 extends over 13 amino acids. This CDR3 reads CASSNRGAREQYF. For the CDR3, the DNA is TGTGCCAGCAGCAACAGGGGGGCAAGAGAGCAGTACTTC.

CDR3 region: CASSHGAGGVGYTF. CDR3 coding DNA: TGCGCCAGCAGCCACGGGGCAGGGGGCGTCGGCTACACCTTC. The chain recombines TRBV4-3 with TRBJ1-2, with 8 bases identical to TRBD1. V was clipped by 3 bases and J by 8 bases; unmatched bases: 8. The length of the CDR3 is 14 residues. Germline CDR1 reads LGHNA; CDR2 reads YSLEER.